These 20 T cell receptor beta chains share one sample of origin, sequenced in a study of neurological immune-mediated disorders (dated by TCRdb to between 2017 and 2020). Libraries were made using 5' RACE. TCRdb shows the sequencer as Illumina HiSeq 2500. The public reads were reprocessed in TCRdb via fastp at Q25 and MiXCR, keeping in-frame beta chains. Each record represents a unique CDR3 protein, reported with the most common genes and DNA among its rows. The sample table contains tens of thousands of distinct CDR3 sequences; only one count was recorded for about 13% of them. The ten largest clones take up about 4.5% of the sample. The label giving this sample's time point can be read as: longitudinal time-point 1 (baseline). Sequenced sample: PBMCs. These receptors originate from a female donor with HTLV-1-associated myelopathy (HAM/TSP).

Ten or more counts support this clonotype. A junction boundary mismatches the germline segment, possibly from a read error. The CDR3 is CATSRDLVSTGELFF. The CDR3 region has the DNA TGTGCTACCAGCAGAGATCTGGTTTCCACCGGGGAGCTGTTTTTT. The chain carries TRBV15 and TRBJ2-2; D remains unclear. The V gene's germline CDR1 is LNHNV and CDR2 YYDKDF (reference sequence). The CDR3 runs to 15 residues. Filled out from reference TRBV15 and TRBJ2-2, the complete variable domain reads DAMVIQNPRYQVTQFGKPVTLSCSQTLNHNVMYWYQQKSSQAPKLLFHYYDKDFNNEADTPDNFQSRRPNTSFCFLDIRSPGLGDTAMYLCATSRDLVSTGELFFGEGSRLTVL.

The chain couples TRBV11-2 to TRBJ2-3, with no clear D. The CDR3 length is 16 residues. Germline-derived CDR1 and CDR2 are SGHAT and FQNNGV. V was cut by 1 base and J by 2 bases, with 13 bases left in between. CDR3: CASSLVASQPTDTQYF. Here the CDR3 DNA reads TGTGCCAGCAGCTTAGTCGCCAGTCAGCCCACAGATACGCAGTATTTT.

Within the sample, this clonotype is medium-sized. This chain joins TRBV28 and TRBJ1-1; a weak D match, TRBD1 (5 bases). V lost 2 bases and J 1 base, leaving 11 bases between the germline ends. The germline V gene encodes CDR1 MDHEN and CDR2 SYDVKM. The CDR3 is made up of 15 amino acids. CDR3 DNA sequence: TGTGCCAGCAGTTTAGGGGACCGAGAGAACACTGAAGCTTTCTTT. This encodes CASSLGDRENTEAFF.

The sample holds many counts of this clonotype. The chain joins TRBV5-1 to TRBJ2-1; D unresolved. The germline V gene encodes CDR1 SGHRS and CDR2 YFSETQ. V dropped 0 bases and J dropped 5 bases, with 6 bases sitting between them. The CDR3 runs 13 residues. CDR3: CASSLASDNEQFF. CDR3 DNA sequence: TGCGCCAGCAGCTTGGCTAGTGACAATGAGCAGTTCTTC.

This clonotype was counted at least ten times. The V gene is TRBV4-2, the J gene TRBJ2-2; possibly TRBD1 for D (5 bases). Germline V CDR1 and CDR2: LGHNA, YNFKEQ. V was trimmed by 4 bases and J by 5 bases, leaving 17 bases between them. This CDR3 is built from 16 residues. The CDR3 DNA follows: TGTGCCAGCAGCCCAACAGACGACAGACAAACCGGGGAGCTGTTTTTT. This sequence encodes CASSPTDDRQTGELFF.

This clonotype was counted ten times or more. The chain employs TRBV20-1 and TRBJ2-3, with 11 bases identical to TRBD2. Germline values: CDR1 DFQATT, CDR2 SNEGSKA (reference sequence). The ends lost 3 bases at V and 2 bases at J; junction bases unmatched: 4. This CDR3 region has 15 residues. Here the CDR3 reads CSASGTSGPTDTQYF. CDR3 nucleotide sequence: TGCAGTGCTAGTGGGACTAGCGGCCCCACAGATACGCAGTATTTT.

This clonotype was seen at least ten times. The V gene is TRBV11-1, the J gene TRBJ2-3; D ambiguous. The ends were cut back, 4 bases at V and 4 bases at J, with 12 bases in the middle. The length of the CDR3 is 14 residues. From germline, CDR1 is SGHAT and CDR2 FQDESV (reference sequence). CDR3 amino acids: CASSSSLDADTQYF. The CDR3, as DNA: TGTGCCAGCAGCTCATCCTTGGACGCAGATACGCAGTATTTT.

The chain employs TRBV15 and TRBJ2-2; D gene uncertain. The ends were cut back, 0 bases at V and 4 bases at J, with 12 bases in the middle. The CDR3 runs 16 residues. CDR1 and CDR2 from the germline V gene are LNHNV and YYDKDF (reference sequence). CDR3 DNA: TGTGCCACCAGCAGAGATTCCGGCAGACTCACCGGGGAGCTGTTTTTT. It codes for CATSRDSGRLTGELFF.

This clonotype has at least ten counts. The chain combines TRBV5-1 with TRBJ2-7; the D call may be TRBD1 or TRBD2 (5 bases each). Trimming removed 0 bases from V and 2 bases from J, with 9 bases in between. The germline CDR1 and CDR2 sequences are SGHRS and YFSETQ. CDR3 size: 14 residues. Here the CDR3 DNA reads TGCGCCAGCAGCTTGGCGGGGCAGGCCTACGAGCAGTACTTC. This codes for CASSLAGQAYEQYF. Combining the CDR3 with reference TRBV5-1 and TRBJ2-7 gives the whole variable domain KAGVTQTPRYLIKTRGQQVTLSCSPISGHRSVSWYQQTPGQGLQFLFEYFSETQRNKGNFPGRFSGRQFSNSRSEMNVSTLELGDSALYLCASSLAGQAYEQYFGPGTRLTVT.

This clonotype was picked up many times. The rearrangement joins TRBV5-1 to TRBJ2-3, with TRBD1 matching over 7 bases. V lost 0 bases to trimming and J lost 2 bases; unmatched junction nucleotides: 3. CDR3 length: 15 amino acids. Per the germline V gene, CDR1 is SGHRS and CDR2 is YFSETQ. The CDR3 bases are TGCGCCAGCAGCTTGGCGGGACAGAACACAGATACGCAGTATTTT. Translated: CASSLAGQNTDTQYF.

At least ten counts were recorded for this clonotype. The chain is built from TRBV5-5 and TRBJ1-1, with unresolved D. Germline V CDR1 and CDR2: SGHKS, YYEKEE (reference sequence). V lost 2 bases and J 2 bases, leaving 10 bases between the germline ends. This CDR3 contains 14 residues. The DNA for the CDR3 is TGTGCCAGCAGCTTTCTTACGCACAACACTGAAGCTTTCTTT. Its protein is CASSFLTHNTEAFF. Variable domain in full (rest from reference TRBV5-5 and TRBJ1-1): DAGVTQSPTHLIKTRGQQVTLRCSPISGHKSVSWYQQVLGQGPQFIFQYYEKEERGRGNFPDRFSARQFPNYSSELNVNALLLGDSALYLCASSFLTHNTEAFFGQGTRLTVV.

This clonotype has ten or more counts. The chain combines TRBV5-1 with TRBJ2-7; 12 positions match TRBD1. This CDR3 spans 16 amino acids. Trimming at V came to 3 bases and at J to 4 bases, leaving 8 bases not matched to a gene. CDR1 SGHRS and CDR2 YFSETQ come from the germline V gene. CDR3 sequence reads: CASSSWDRGLSYEQYF. The CDR3 DNA reads as TGCGCCAGCAGCTCATGGGACAGGGGGCTTTCTTACGAGCAGTACTTC.

The CDR3 is CASSPRGTSRADTQYF. The CDR3 DNA sequence: TGTGCCAGCAGTCCCCGCGGGACTAGCAGGGCCGATACGCAGTATTTT. V gene TRBV12-3 or TRBV12-4 combines with J gene TRBJ2-3; 9 bases map to TRBD2. Trimming took 5 bases from V and 6 from J; bases not matched to a gene: 12. The CDR3 covers 16 residues.

This clonotype was picked up many times. The chain carries TRBV2 and TRBJ2-2; a weak D match, TRBD1 (5 bases). CDR3 length equals 15 residues. Germline V gene data show CDR1 as SNHLY and CDR2 as FYNNEI. With 7 bases removed from V and 0 bases from J, the gap between germline ends came to 12 bases. CDR3 nucleotide sequence: TGTGCCAGCATTCGGCGACAGCCGAACACCGGGGAGCTGTTTTTT. Amino acid sequence: CASIRRQPNTGELFF.

As regards this clonotype: A much larger clone sits a single nucleotide away, making a read error possible. This chain links TRBV7-3 with TRBJ2-2; a weak D match, TRBD1 (6 bases). V lost 5 bases and J lost 5, with 18 bases in between. Germline loops: CDR1 SGHTA, CDR2 FQGTGA. The CDR3 length is 16 residues. As DNA, the CDR3 is TGTGCCAGCAGCAAGGACTGGGGGCGGTTAACCGGGGAGCTGTTTTTT. This gives the protein CASSKDWGRLTGELFF.

This chain joins TRBV28 and TRBJ2-7; 8 bases are shared with TRBD1. With 6 bases clipped from V and 7 bases from J, the junction kept 5 bases outside the gene matches. CDR1 MDHEN and CDR2 SYDVKM come from the germline V gene. This CDR3 is 12 amino acids long. The CDR3 region is CASSPDRVEQYF. The CDR3 DNA reads TGTGCCAGCAGCCCGGACAGGGTAGAGCAGTACTTC.

This clonotype appeared many times. This chain links TRBV20-1 with TRBJ2-1, with D maybe TRBD2 (5 bases). Germline V gives CDR1 DFQATT, CDR2 SNEGSKA (reference sequence). Deletions cut 0 bases from V and 5 bases from J, with 14 bases between. The CDR3 is made up of 15 amino acids. The CDR3 DNA reads TGCAGTGCTAGAGATGACTACAGAAGTAACAATGAGCAGTTCTTC. Encoded protein: CSARDDYRSNNEQFF.

This clonotype has ten or more counts. J is TRBJ2-3 and V is TRBV2, with 8 bases that match TRBD2. J was trimmed by 6 bases and V by 8 bases; bases with no gene match: 10. The CDR3 has 14 residues. The germline V gene has CDR1 SNHLY and CDR2 FYNNEI. CDR3 nucleotide sequence: TGTGCCAGCCTAACTAGCGGCCCCACCGATACGCAGTATTTT. It translates to CASLTSGPTDTQYF.

The genes are TRBV7-7 and TRBJ2-2, with a possible D match to TRBD1 (6 bases). Germline values: CDR1 SSHAT, CDR2 FNYEAQ (reference sequence). The V gene lost 5 bases and the J gene lost 4 bases, with 11 bases spanning the gap. The CDR3 spans 14 residues. The CDR3 here is CASSQDRSTGELFF. Written as DNA, the CDR3 is TGTGCCAGCAGCCAAGACAGGAGCACCGGGGAGCTGTTTTTT.

This clonotype was detected a few times. The V and J genes are TRBV27 and TRBJ2-7; perhaps TRBD1 as D (6 bases). The length of the CDR3 is 14 residues. Trimming took off 3 bases at V and 1 base at J, with 10 bases between the two ends. Germline assignment: CDR1 MNHEY and CDR2 SMNVEV (reference sequence). The CDR3 DNA reads TGTGCCAGCAGTTTCCGCGGACAGTCCTACGAGCAGTACTTC. As protein: CASSFRGQSYEQYF.